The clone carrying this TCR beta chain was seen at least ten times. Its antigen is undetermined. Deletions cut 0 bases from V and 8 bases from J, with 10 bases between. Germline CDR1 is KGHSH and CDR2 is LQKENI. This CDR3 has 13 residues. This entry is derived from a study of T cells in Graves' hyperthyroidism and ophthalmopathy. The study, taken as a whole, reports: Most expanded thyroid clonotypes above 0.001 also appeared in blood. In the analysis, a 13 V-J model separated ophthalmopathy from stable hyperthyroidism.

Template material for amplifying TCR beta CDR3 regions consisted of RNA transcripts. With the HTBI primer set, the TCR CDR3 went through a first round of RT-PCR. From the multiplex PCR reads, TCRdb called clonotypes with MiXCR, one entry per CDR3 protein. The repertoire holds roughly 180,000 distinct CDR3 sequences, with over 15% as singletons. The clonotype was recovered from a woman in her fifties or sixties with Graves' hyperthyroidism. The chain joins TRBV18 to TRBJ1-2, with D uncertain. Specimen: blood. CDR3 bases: TGTGCCAGCTCACCACCGGATCGGCAGGGCTACACCTTC. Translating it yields CASSPPDRQGYTF.